A single TCR beta chain is shown here with its context. Sequencing used immunoSEQ multiplex PCR; TCRdb keeps in-frame clones, though not all of them. The sample lists about 150,000 clones; 84% were seen once. The sample is drawn from a study of blood T cell repertoires in COVID-19. This CDR3 contains 16 residues. From germline, CDR1 is SQVTM and CDR2 ANQGSEA. Sequencing used PBMCs or T cells enriched from blood (not recorded which). The sequence came from a woman aged 45-60 years who had recovered from COVID-19. V is TRBV29-1 and J is TRBJ2-5, with 16 bases identical to TRBD2. The CDR3: CTTAGLAGGLVETQYF. The CDR3 DNA follows: TGCACCACCGCGGGACTAGCGGGAGGGTTGGTGGAGACCCAGTACTTC. Full variable domain (rest looked up from reference TRBV29-1 and TRBJ2-5): SAVISQKPSRDICQRGTSLTIQCQVDSQVTMMFWYRQQPGQSLTLIATANQGSEATYESGFVIDKFPISRPNLTFSTLTVSNMSPEDSSIYLCTTAGLAGGLVETQYFGPGTRLLVL.